This T cell receptor beta chain was sequenced for a study of siplizumab effects on memory and regulatory T cells (dated by TCRdb to between 2019 and 2020). About the investigation overall: The study looked at the effect of siplizumab, an anti-CD2 antibody, on alloreactive T-cell subsets in allogeneic mixed lymphocyte reactions made from human PBMCs.

Library generation was performed with the immunoSEQ multiplex PCR assay. About 10^5 TCR templates per sample were assayed by the deep sequencing platform. Genomic DNA extracted from sorted T cells was used for TCRbeta CDR3 sequencing. Per the original workflow: The R programming language was used for clonal analysis of the TCRbeta CDR3 data. Alloreactive CD4+ and CD8+ clones were identified by comparing unstimulated samples to CFSE-low samples taken after the reaction. By matching sequences to the repertoires of sorted unstimulated Treg and non-Treg cells, each alloreactive CD4+ clone was assigned a regulatory or non-regulatory origin. This is the immuneACCESS table as TCRdb keeps it, with only in-frame sequences that have V and J called. A part of the clones is gone; compared with another copy, unresolved V genes explain less than half, and the rest is unexplained. V, J and clone size are taken as reported in that table, and D and trimming were inferred from the DNA itself. The sample records about 120,000 clones, approximately 94% of which are singletons. Roughly 1.5% of the sample is held by the ten biggest clonotypes.

Sorted unstimulated T cells and proliferating T cells recovered from mixed lymphocyte reactions underwent TCRbeta CDR3 sequencing. Fresh whole blood from fewer than 12 HLA-typed healthy donors was used to isolate PBMCs. Unstimulated CD4+ non-regulatory T cells were FACS-sorted to map the origin of alloreactive clones. About this clone itself: There is no known antigen for this receptor. No qualities accompany the bases; no much larger clone lies one base away.

General study outcomes and caveats: Siplizumab significantly reduced the cumulative frequency of alloreactive sequences traceable to unstimulated CD4+ memory T cells. Because sequences below about 10^-5 frequency were poorly captured, only a minor fraction of alloreactive clones could be mapped to unstimulated subsets. Roughly 75-97% of proliferating CD4+ or CD8+ clones could not be assigned a naive or memory phenotype. Greater diversity appeared to be present in unstimulated naive T cells than in memory T cells, and a substantial contribution to the alloresponse seemed to be made by naive cells. Of the alloreactive CD4+ clones that could be mapped, the Treg-derived share averaged approximately 67% with siplizumab compared with roughly 27% in control reactions. Whether proliferating Tregs from siplizumab cultures were suppressive was not functionally confirmed.

From the germline V gene, CDR1 is SGHRS and CDR2 is YFSETQ. V sheds 0 bases and J sheds 4 bases, leaving 13 bases between their ends. From the cysteine through the phenylalanine, the CDR3 covers 15 amino acids. Kept here is only the CDR3 DNA, which spans 45 bases and is read in frame from base 1. Specimen: non-Treg CD4+ T cells sorted from blood. The meaning of the sample's cell subset or site label: FACS-sorted unstimulated CD4+ non-regulatory T cells. This receptor was identified in a human donor in good health. The V gene is TRBV5-1 and the J gene is TRBJ2-5; D gene: possibly TRBD2, on 5 matching bases. The DNA sequence is TGCGCCAGCAGCTTGGCGACTACGGCGGCAGAGACCCAGTACTTC. This sequence encodes CASSLATTAAETQYF.